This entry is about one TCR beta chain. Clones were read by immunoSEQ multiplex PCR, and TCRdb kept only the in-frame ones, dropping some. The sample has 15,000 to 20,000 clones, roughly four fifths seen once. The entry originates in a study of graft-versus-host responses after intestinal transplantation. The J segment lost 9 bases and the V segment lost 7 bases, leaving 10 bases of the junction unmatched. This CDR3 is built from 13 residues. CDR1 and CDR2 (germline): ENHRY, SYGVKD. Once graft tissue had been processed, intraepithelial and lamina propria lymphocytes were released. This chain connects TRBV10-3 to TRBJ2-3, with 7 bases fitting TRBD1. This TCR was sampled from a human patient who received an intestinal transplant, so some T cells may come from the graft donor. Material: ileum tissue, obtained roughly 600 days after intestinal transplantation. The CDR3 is CAINRQGKSTQYF. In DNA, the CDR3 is TGTGCCATCAATCGACAGGGAAAATCGACGCAGTATTTT.